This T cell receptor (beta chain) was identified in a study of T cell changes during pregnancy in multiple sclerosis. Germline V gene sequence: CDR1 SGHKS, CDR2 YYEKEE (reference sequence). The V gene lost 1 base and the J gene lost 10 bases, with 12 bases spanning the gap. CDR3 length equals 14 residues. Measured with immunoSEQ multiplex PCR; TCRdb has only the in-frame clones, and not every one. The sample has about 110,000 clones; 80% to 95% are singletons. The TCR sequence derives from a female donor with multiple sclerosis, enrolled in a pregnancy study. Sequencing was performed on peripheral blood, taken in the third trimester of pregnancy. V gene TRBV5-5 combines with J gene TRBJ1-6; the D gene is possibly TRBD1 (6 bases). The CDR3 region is CASSLKAGESPLHF. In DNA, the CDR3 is TGTGCCAGCAGCTTGAAGGCAGGGGAATCACCCCTCCACTTT. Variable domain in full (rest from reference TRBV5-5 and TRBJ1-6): DAGVTQSPTHLIKTRGQQVTLRCSPISGHKSVSWYQQVLGQGPQFIFQYYEKEERGRGNFPDRFSARQFPNYSSELNVNALLLGDSALYLCASSLKAGESPLHFGNGTRLTVT.